The 23 T cell receptor beta chains below were found in one sample sequenced in a study of control samples from healthy donors and cancer patients. The repertoire was sequenced with immunoSEQ multiplex PCR; TCRdb's copy has only in-frame clones and lacks some. The table has tens of thousands of clones, 70% to 90% seen once. Sequencing was performed on PBMCs. The receptor source for this set is a woman aged 55-69 years with lung cancer.

The chain joins TRBV20-1 to TRBJ2-3, with 11 bases matching TRBD2. The CDR3 runs to 16 residues. Germline-derived CDR1 and CDR2 are DFQATT and SNEGSKA (reference sequence). Trimming at V came to 3 bases and at J to 4 bases, leaving 9 bases not matched to a gene. CDR3 sequence: CSASVAGGMGADTQYF. The CDR3 DNA reads as TGCAGTGCTAGTGTAGCGGGGGGGATGGGTGCAGATACGCAGTATTTT.

The chain uses TRBV19 and TRBJ1-1, with TRBD1 as a possible D gene (6 bases). This CDR3 has 16 residues. Germline V gene lookup returns CDR1 LNHDA and CDR2 SQIVND (reference sequence). Trimming pared 3 bases from V and 5 bases from J, leaving 19 bases between. The CDR3 nucleotides are TGTGCCAGTAGTATGGGGATGGGGGCCCGAACGACTGAAGCTTTCTTT. Translating it yields CASSMGMGARTTEAFF. Using reference TRBV19 and TRBJ1-1 for the parts outside the CDR3, the full variable domain is DGGITQSPKYLFRKEGQNVTLSCEQNLNHDAMYWYRQDPGQGLRLIYYSQIVNDFQKGDIAEGYSVSREKKESFPLTVTSAQKNPTAFYLCASSMGMGARTTEAFFGQGTRLTVV.

This clone is a singleton in its sample. The chain is built from TRBV2 and TRBJ2-7; 12 bases align to TRBD1. Looked up from germline, CDR1 is SNHLY and CDR2 is FYNNEI. The V segment lost 1 base and the J segment 6 bases; nucleotides outside the gene matches: 4. CDR3 length equals 15 residues. CDR3 in DNA: TGTGCCAGCAGTGAAGTGGGACAGGGGGCGGGCGAGCAGTACTTC. Its protein is CASSEVGQGAGEQYF.

This chain connects TRBV7-9 to TRBJ2-5; 8 positions match TRBD2. V was clipped by 4 bases and J by 5 bases; unmatched bases: 9. The CDR3 consists of 15 residues. Per the germline V gene, CDR1 is SEHNR and CDR2 is FQNEAQ (reference sequence). CDR3 in amino acids: CASSSSSGSAETQYF. CDR3 DNA sequence: TGTGCCAGCAGCTCGTCTAGCGGGTCGGCGGAGACCCAGTACTTC.

The rearrangement links TRBV11-3 to TRBJ1-1; no clear D gene. Trimming took off 3 bases at V and 1 base at J, with 6 bases between the two ends. Germline V gene data show CDR1 as SGHNT and CDR2 as YENEEA. The CDR3 runs to 13 residues. CDR3 protein: CASSFAPNTEAFF. DNA of the CDR3: TGTGCCAGCAGCTTTGCCCCGAACACTGAAGCTTTCTTT.

The J gene is TRBJ1-1, the V gene TRBV7-9; D unresolved. The V and J ends lost 5 bases and 1 base respectively, with 14 bases between them. From germline, CDR1 is SEHNR and CDR2 FQNEAQ (reference sequence). CDR3 length: 15 residues. CDR3 region: CASSPQRIGNTEAFF. CDR3 sequence (DNA): TGTGCCAGCAGCCCGCAGCGTATCGGGAACACTGAAGCTTTCTTT.

This clone was seen more than once but under ten times. This chain connects TRBV6-4 to TRBJ1-5, with D perhaps matching TRBD1 (5 bases). Deletions cut 5 bases from V and 4 bases from J, with 9 bases between. This CDR3 region has 13 residues. The V gene's germline CDR1 is MRHNA and CDR2 SNTAGT. CDR3 sequence (DNA): TGTGCCAGCAGTTACGACAGTAATCAGCCCCAGCATTTT. Protein product: CASSYDSNQPQHF.

The rearrangement uses TRBV3-1 (or the pseudogene TRBV3-2) and TRBJ2-2, with TRBD1 as a possible D gene (5 bases). This CDR3 region has 15 residues. The germline V and J ends were trimmed by 4 bases and 1 base, with 10 bases remaining between them. CDR1 and CDR2 (germline): LGHDT, YNNKEL (reference sequence). The CDR3: CASSLRGGNTGELFF. DNA of the CDR3: TGTGCCAGCAGCCTAAGGGGTGGGAACACCGGGGAGCTGTTTTTT.

The CDR3 loop is CASSLDNLSWEQFF. DNA of the CDR3: TGTGCCAGCAGCTTAGATAACTTATCCTGGGAGCAGTTCTTC. This chain uses TRBV11-2 with TRBJ2-1; no reliable D call. Germline V gene lookup returns CDR1 SGHAT and CDR2 FQNNGV. This CDR3 comprises 14 residues. Trimming removed 0 bases at V and 10 bases at J, with 13 bases between.

This sequence joins TRBV7-2 and TRBJ2-7, with D possibly being TRBD1 (6 bases). V lost 0 bases and J lost 12, with 15 bases in between. CDR3 size: 13 residues. Germline loops: CDR1 SGHTA, CDR2 FQGNSA. CDR3 in amino acids: CASSLAARGKVYF. CDR3 DNA: TGTGCCAGCAGCTTAGCGGCCAGGGGAAAAGTGTACTTC.

The chain combines TRBV12-3 or TRBV12-4 with TRBJ1-1; D remains unclear. This CDR3 region has 13 residues. Trimming shortened V by 1 base and J by 2 bases, and 5 bases separated the two germline ends. The CDR3 sequence is CASSLEHNTEAFF. The CDR3 nucleotides read TGTGCCAGCAGTTTAGAGCACAACACTGAAGCTTTCTTT.

The chain has TRBV5-5 and TRBJ1-1; D uncertain. Trimming shortened V by 3 bases and J by 0 bases, and 12 bases separated the two germline ends. Germline CDR1 and CDR2: SGHKS and YYEKEE (reference sequence). The CDR3 spans 15 residues. The DNA for the CDR3 is TGTGCCAGCAGCTCACAAACAAGGGTGAACACTGAAGCTTTCTTT. It codes for CASSSQTRVNTEAFF.

The chain carries TRBV7-9 and TRBJ1-1; D is unclear. This CDR3 spans 14 amino acids. Germline V CDR1 and CDR2: SEHNR, FQNEAQ (reference sequence). Trimming cost V 5 bases and J 1 base, with 11 bases left between them. The CDR3, as DNA: TGTGCCAGCAGCCAAGAGTGGGGGAACACTGAAGCTTTCTTT. Residues: CASSQEWGNTEAFF.

V and J are TRBV6-5 and TRBJ2-1; D gene unclear. The CDR3 runs 16 residues. Germline V gene lookup returns CDR1 MNHEY and CDR2 SVGAGI. V lost 0 bases and J lost 0, with 9 bases in between. The CDR3 here is CASSYSGSSSYNEQFF. The DNA for the CDR3 is TGTGCCAGCAGTTACTCGGGCAGCAGCTCCTACAATGAGCAGTTCTTC.

This clone was seen once. The chain has TRBV4-1 and TRBJ1-5; D may be TRBD1 (6 bases). Germline V CDR1 and CDR2: MGHRA, YSYEKL. The CDR3 is made up of 17 amino acids. Trimming took off 0 bases at V and 7 bases at J, with 19 bases between the two ends. DNA of the CDR3: TGCGCCAGCAGCCAAGATCGGTTGGGGACACGGTACCAGCCCCAGCATTTT. Encoded protein: CASSQDRLGTRYQPQHF.

The chain couples TRBV13 to TRBJ2-1; D might be TRBD1 (5 bases). The CDR3 spans 15 residues. The V end lost 5 bases, the J end lost 3 bases, and 14 bases lay between the germline ends. Germline V gene lookup returns CDR1 PRHDT and CDR2 FYEKMQ (reference sequence). CDR3 amino acids: CASSRRVDSYNEQFF. The CDR3 DNA reads TGTGCCAGCAGCCGAAGGGTCGACAGCTACAATGAGCAGTTCTTC. The variable domain in full, with the rest retrieved from reference TRBV13 and TRBJ2-1, is AAGVIQSPRHLIKEKRETATLKCYPIPRHDTVYWYQQGPGQDPQFLISFYEKMQSDKGSIPDRFSAQQFSDYHSELNMSSLELGDSALYFCASSRRVDSYNEQFFGPGTRLTVL.

V is TRBV12-3 or TRBV12-4 and J is TRBJ1-2; D is perhaps TRBD1 (5 bases). V lost 4 bases and J 0 bases, leaving 6 bases between the germline ends. The CDR3 has 13 amino acids. Here the CDR3 DNA reads TGTGCCAGCAGTTCAGGGACTAACTATGGCTACACCTTC. This translates into CASSSGTNYGYTF.

J is TRBJ2-1 and V is TRBV7-9; TRBD2 is a possible D gene (5 bases). Trimming cost V 5 bases and J 0 bases, with 14 bases left between them. This CDR3 has 16 residues. Per germline, CDR1 SEHNR and CDR2 FQNEAQ (reference sequence). The CDR3 sequence: CASSPLTEGSYNEQFF. The CDR3 coding sequence is TGTGCCAGCAGCCCCCTAACTGAGGGCTCCTACAATGAGCAGTTCTTC. Full variable domain (remainder filled in from reference TRBV7-9 and TRBJ2-1): DTGVSQNPRHKITKRGQNVTFRCDPISEHNRLYWYRQTLGQGPEFLTYFQNEAQLEKSRLLSDRFSAERPKGSFSTLEIQRTEQGDSAMYLCASSPLTEGSYNEQFFGPGTRLTVL.

V gene TRBV5-1 combines with J gene TRBJ2-3, with 8 bases aligning to TRBD1. The CDR3 covers 14 residues. The junction had 8 bases not matched to a gene; V was cut back by 5 bases and J by 6 bases. Germline V gene lookup returns CDR1 SGHRS and CDR2 YFSETQ. The CDR3 nucleotides are TGCGCCAGCAGGTTGACAGGGGAAGGCGATACGCAGTATTTT. Translated: CASRLTGEGDTQYF.

The chain is built from TRBV19 and TRBJ2-3; 9 nucleotides match TRBD2. With 6 bases clipped from V and 3 bases from J, the junction kept 7 bases outside the gene matches. This CDR3 contains 15 residues. Germline-derived CDR1 and CDR2 are LNHDA and SQIVND (reference sequence). CDR3 bases: TGTGCCAGTAGCTGGACTAGCGTGGCAACAGATACGCAGTATTTT. Protein: CASSWTSVATDTQYF.

The chain uses TRBV10-3 and TRBJ1-5; D ambiguous. V lost 8 bases and J lost 0, with 11 bases in between. Germline assignment: CDR1 ENHRY and CDR2 SYGVKD. This CDR3 spans 14 amino acids. This CDR3 is CAISENYSNQPQHF. CDR3 sequence (DNA): TGTGCCATCTCAGAGAATTATAGCAATCAGCCCCAGCATTTT.

The CDR3 DNA reads as TGTGCCAGCAGCTCCTCCCTAGCGGGAGAGCGAGAGACCCAGTACTTC. It specifies CASSSSLAGERETQYF. The chain employs TRBV5-5 and TRBJ2-5, with TRBD2 matching over 10 bases. With 3 bases clipped from V and 4 bases from J, the junction kept 9 bases outside the gene matches. This CDR3 has 16 residues. Germline CDR1 and CDR2: SGHKS and YYEKEE (reference sequence).

This chain connects TRBV5-4 to TRBJ2-2; 9 positions match TRBD1. V shed 4 bases, J shed 6 bases, and the junction held 7 bases outside the gene matches. Germline-derived CDR1 and CDR2 are SGHNT and YYREEE (reference sequence). This CDR3 region has 15 residues. CDR3 DNA sequence: TGTGCCAGCAGCGCACCGGGACAGGGATCCGGGGAGCTGTTTTTT. Translating gives CASSAPGQGSGELFF.